This TCR beta chain was identified in a study of shared clonotypes between healthy human individuals. Findings of the study overall: Clonotype sharing among donors was expected to depend on sequencing depth.

On this clone: What it binds is not known. It is likely a read error: a sequence one base away is far more abundant.

Healthy adults negative for HIV, lacking recent acute infections or vaccinations, served as donors. Using ten immunoSEQ deep assay plates, investigators sequenced unsorted PBMC DNA. Data came from immunoSEQ multiplex PCR; TCRdb stores just in-frame clones and leaves some out. The table lists around 530,000 clones, roughly four fifths of them singletons. This CDR3 is built from 13 residues. The germline V gene encodes CDR1 GTSNPN and CDR2 SVGIG (reference sequence). The chain combines TRBV30 with TRBJ2-3; tentatively, D is TRBD2 (6 bases). Sample: PBMCs. The clonotype comes from a woman between 35 and 50 years old in good health. Some clones in this sample may be carry-over from other donors' samples. The CDR3 coding sequence is TGTGCCTGGGGTGTACGGGAGACAGATACGCAGTATTTT. This encodes CAWGVRETDTQYF.